This T cell receptor (beta chain) was obtained from a study of blood T cells in healthy people across ages. Deletions cut 2 bases from V and 8 bases from J, with 12 bases between. CDR3 size: 13 residues. Germline CDR1 reads MNHEY; CDR2 reads SMNVEV (reference sequence). Primed by a sample-barcoded 5' primer and a J-beta primer mix, a second PCR proceeded for 7 to 11 cycles. TCRdb itself ran the 5' RACE reads through MiXCR, one entry per CDR3 protein. The repertoire consists of around 1,000,000 distinct CDR3 sequences, with about 23% occurring once and the leading ten covering about 0.69%. This clonotype was seen a few times. These records were also assigned to another study, of T cells of mothers and their children. This second study says: Thymic selection shapes TCR recombination output in related pairs, and it does so similarly in unrelated pairs.

The sequencing sample was made of blood. This rearrangement joins TRBV27 to TRBJ1-2, with D possibly matching TRBD1 (6 bases). This clonotype originated in a girl aged 2-9 years in good health. The CDR3 DNA is TGTGCCAGCAGTTTAACCAGGGGAGGGGGCTACACCTTC. Protein sequence: CASSLTRGGGYTF.